The rows below give T cell receptor beta chains drawn from one sample of a study of T cells after yellow fever vaccination. Each CDR3 protein gets one entry after TCRdb re-called the 5' RACE reads with MiXCR. The sample yields roughly 310,000 distinct CDR3 sequences, less than 4.5% seen once. Here the sequenced sample was PBMCs, taken on the day of the yellow fever booster vaccination. Receptor source: a man aged 18-30 years who received the YFV17D yellow fever vaccine. Both conserved end residues are part of each CDR3. The order of the fields is V gene, J gene, CDR3 protein.

>TRBV14|TRBJ2-3
CASSQGLEVSTDTQYF
>TRBV4-1|TRBJ1-5
CASSQDFRRVDSNQPQHF
>TRBV7-2|TRBJ1-2
CASSLQDAGDGYTF
>TRBV6-5|TRBJ2-7
CASSLDIQGTYEQYF
>TRBV5-1|TRBJ1-5
CASSLTPWGGQPQHF
>TRBV6-6|TRBJ2-1
CASSYAGQGLLSSYNEQFF
>TRBV20-1|TRBJ2-5
CSARDLKTAQETQYF
>TRBV7-9|TRBJ2-3
CASSSTESRWDRGRYGFTDTQYF
>TRBV20-1|TRBJ2-7
CSAHGGQGDDEQYF
>TRBV3-1|TRBJ2-3
CASSQLAGGLRTDTQYF
>TRBV4-2|TRBJ1-1
CASRRREGGDTEAFF
>TRBV7-9|TRBJ2-1
CASSLRMPGGYNEQFF
>TRBV19|TRBJ2-5
CASSIWGFETQYF
>TRBV5-4|TRBJ1-1
CASSLYQGNSAFF
>TRBV28|TRBJ2-3
CASSYPPLTDTQYF
>TRBV20-1|TRBJ1-2
CSAPSGTDLYGYTF
>TRBV4-3|TRBJ2-3
CASSQDASLSSTDTQYF
>TRBV19|TRBJ2-1
CASSVGTLLTQFF
>TRBV20-1|TRBJ1-1
CSARTGWTEAFF
>TRBV6-2/TRBV6-3|TRBJ1-6
CASSYSIFAGSSYNSPLHF
>TRBV11-2|TRBJ2-1
CASSLSGRGYDEQFF
>TRBV7-9|TRBJ2-1
CASSPQGERSWVEFF